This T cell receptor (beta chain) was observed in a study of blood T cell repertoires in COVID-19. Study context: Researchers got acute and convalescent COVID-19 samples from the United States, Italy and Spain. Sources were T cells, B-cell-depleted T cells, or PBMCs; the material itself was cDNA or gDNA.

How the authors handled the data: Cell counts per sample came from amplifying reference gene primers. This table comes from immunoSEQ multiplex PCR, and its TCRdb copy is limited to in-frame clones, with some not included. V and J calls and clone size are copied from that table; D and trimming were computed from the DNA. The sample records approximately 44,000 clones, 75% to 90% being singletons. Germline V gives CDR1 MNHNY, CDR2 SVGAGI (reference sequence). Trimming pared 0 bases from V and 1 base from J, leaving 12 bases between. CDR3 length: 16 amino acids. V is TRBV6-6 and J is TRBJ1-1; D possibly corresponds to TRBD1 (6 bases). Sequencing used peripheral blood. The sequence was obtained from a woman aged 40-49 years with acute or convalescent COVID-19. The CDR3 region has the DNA TGTGCCAGCAGTTACTCGACGGGACACAAGAACACTGAAGCTTTCTTT. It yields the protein CASSYSTGHKNTEAFF.